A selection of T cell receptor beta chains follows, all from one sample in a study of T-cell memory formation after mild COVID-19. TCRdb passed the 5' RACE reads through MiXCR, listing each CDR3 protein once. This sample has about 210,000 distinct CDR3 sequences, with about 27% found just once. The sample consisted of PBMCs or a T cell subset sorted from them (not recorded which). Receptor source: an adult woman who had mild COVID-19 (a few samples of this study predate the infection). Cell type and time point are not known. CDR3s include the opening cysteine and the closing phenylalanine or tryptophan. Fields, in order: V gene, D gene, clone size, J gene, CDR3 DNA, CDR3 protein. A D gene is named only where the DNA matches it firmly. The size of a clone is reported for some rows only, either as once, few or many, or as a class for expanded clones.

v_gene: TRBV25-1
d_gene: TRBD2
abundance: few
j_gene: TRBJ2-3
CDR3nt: TGTGCCAGCAATGGAGCGGGAGCTCGCACAGATACGCAGTATTTT
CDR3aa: CASNGAGARTDTQYF

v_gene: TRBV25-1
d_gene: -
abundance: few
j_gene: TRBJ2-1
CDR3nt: TGTGCCAGCAGTGTGGCCAGGACAAATGAGCAGTTCTTC
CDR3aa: CASSVARTNEQFF

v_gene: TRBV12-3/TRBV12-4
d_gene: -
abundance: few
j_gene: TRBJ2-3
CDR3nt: TGTGCCAGCAGCGAAGAGACTGATGCCTTCACAGATACGCAGTATTTT
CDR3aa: CASSEETDAFTDTQYF

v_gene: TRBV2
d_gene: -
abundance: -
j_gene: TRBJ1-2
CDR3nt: TGTGCCAGCAGCCTGGAGAACCTCTATGGCTACACCTTC
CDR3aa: CASSLENLYGYTF

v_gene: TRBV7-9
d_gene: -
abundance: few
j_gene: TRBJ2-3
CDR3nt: TGTGCCAGCAGCCCCAGACAGAGCACAGATACGCAGTATTTT
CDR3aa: CASSPRQSTDTQYF

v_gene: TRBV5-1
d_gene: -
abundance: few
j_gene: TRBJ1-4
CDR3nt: TGCGCCAGCAGCTTCTTGGGGGCGGTTCCTGAAAAACTGTTTTTT
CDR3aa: CASSFLGAVPEKLFF

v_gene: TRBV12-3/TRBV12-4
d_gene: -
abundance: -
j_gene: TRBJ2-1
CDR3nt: TGTGCCAGCAGTCCGAGGTATGAGCAGTTCTTC
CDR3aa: CASSPRYEQFF

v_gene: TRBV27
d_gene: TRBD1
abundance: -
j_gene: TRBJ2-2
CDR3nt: TGTGCCAGCAGTTCAATTGGACAGGGCCCGGGAGGGGAGCTGTTTTTT
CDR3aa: CASSSIGQGPGGELFF

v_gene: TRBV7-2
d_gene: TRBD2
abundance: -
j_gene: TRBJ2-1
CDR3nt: TGTGCCAGCAGCTTAGTTCCGCGGGGGAGCTCCTACAATGAGCAGTTCTTC
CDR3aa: CASSLVPRGSSYNEQFF

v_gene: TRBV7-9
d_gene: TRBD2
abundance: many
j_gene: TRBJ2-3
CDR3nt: TGTGCCAGCACCCCTTGGCGGGGGGGCTCGGATACGCAGTATTTT
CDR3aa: CASTPWRGGSDTQYF

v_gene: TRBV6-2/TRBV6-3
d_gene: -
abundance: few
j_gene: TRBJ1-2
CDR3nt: TGTGCCAGCAGTTCCCCGAGTGCTAACTATGGCTACACCTTC
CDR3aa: CASSSPSANYGYTF

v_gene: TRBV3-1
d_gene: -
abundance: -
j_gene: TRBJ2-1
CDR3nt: TGTGCCAGCACCCGCAACCCGGGACACAAGCAGTTCTTC
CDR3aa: CASTRNPGHKQFF

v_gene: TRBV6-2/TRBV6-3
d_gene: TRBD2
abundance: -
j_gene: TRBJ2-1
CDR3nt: TGTGCCAGCAGCGGACTAGCGGGTTACAATGAGCAGTTCTTC
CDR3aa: CASSGLAGYNEQFF

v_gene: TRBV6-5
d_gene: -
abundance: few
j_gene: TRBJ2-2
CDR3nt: TGTGCCAGCAGTTACTCTGACCCTGGATGGACCGGGGAGCTGTTTTTT
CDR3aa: CASSYSDPGWTGELFF

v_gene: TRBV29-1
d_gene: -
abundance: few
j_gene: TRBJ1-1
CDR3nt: TGTAGCGGCGATATGAACACTGAAGCTTTCTTT
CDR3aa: CSGDMNTEAFF

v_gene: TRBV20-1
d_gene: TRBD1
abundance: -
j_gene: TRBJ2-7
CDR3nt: TGCAGTGCTTTCGTTAGGACAGGGGCCCTCTACGAGCAGTACTTC
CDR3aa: CSAFVRTGALYEQYF

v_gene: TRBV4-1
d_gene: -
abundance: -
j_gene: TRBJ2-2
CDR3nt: TGCGCCAGCAGCCAAGGGTGGGTTAGCACCGGGGAGCTGTTTTTT
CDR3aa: CASSQGWVSTGELFF

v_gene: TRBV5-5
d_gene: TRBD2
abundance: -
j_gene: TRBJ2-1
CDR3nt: TGTGCCAGCAGCTTTATCCTAGCGGGAGAGGGTGAGCAGTTCTTC
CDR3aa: CASSFILAGEGEQFF

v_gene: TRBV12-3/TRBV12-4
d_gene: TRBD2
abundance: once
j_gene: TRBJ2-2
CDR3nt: TGTGCCAGCAGTTTAGAGCGGGGGTTGGCCGGGGAGCTGTTTTTT
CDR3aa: CASSLERGLAGELFF

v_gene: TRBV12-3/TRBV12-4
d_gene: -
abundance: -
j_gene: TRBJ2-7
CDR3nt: TGTGCCAGCAGTTTGCTGTGGACGGGGCAGTACTTC
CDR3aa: CASSLLWTGQYF

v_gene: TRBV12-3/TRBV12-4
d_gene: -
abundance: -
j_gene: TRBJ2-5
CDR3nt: TGTGCCAGCAGTTTTAGCGACAAAGAGACCCAGTACTTC
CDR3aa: CASSFSDKETQYF

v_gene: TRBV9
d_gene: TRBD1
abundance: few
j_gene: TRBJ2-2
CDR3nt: TGTGCCAGCAGCGTATTCCGGGACAGGTCTTTCGGGGAGCTGTTTTTT
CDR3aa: CASSVFRDRSFGELFF

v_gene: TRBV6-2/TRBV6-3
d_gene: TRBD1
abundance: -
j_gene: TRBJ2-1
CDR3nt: TGTGCCAGCAGTTGGGACAGCTCCTACAATGAGCAGTTCTTC
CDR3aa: CASSWDSSYNEQFF

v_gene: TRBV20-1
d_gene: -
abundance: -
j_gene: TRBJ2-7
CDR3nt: TGCAGTGCCCCGGGACACTTATCCTACGAGCAGTACTTC
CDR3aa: CSAPGHLSYEQYF

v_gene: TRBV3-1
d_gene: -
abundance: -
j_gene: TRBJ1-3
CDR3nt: TGTGCCAGCAGCCACCGGCAAATCTCTGGAAACACCATATATTTT
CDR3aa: CASSHRQISGNTIYF

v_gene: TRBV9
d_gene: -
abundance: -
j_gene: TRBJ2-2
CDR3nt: TGTGCCAGCAGCGTAGGAGGGCCCGGGGAGCTGTTTTTT
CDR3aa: CASSVGGPGELFF

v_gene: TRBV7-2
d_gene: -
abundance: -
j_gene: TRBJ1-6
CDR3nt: TGTGCCAGCAGCCGGACGGCCGGGGTCGGTAGTTCACCCCTCCACTTT
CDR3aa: CASSRTAGVGSSPLHF

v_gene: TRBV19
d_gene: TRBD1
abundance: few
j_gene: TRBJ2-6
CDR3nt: TGTGCCAGTAGTGACAGGGGACCCCTCTGGGCCAACGTCCTGACTTTC
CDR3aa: CASSDRGPLWANVLTF

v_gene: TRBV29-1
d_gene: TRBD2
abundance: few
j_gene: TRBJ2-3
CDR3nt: TGCAGCGTTGGGGCGGGACTAGGCACAGATACGCAGTATTTT
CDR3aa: CSVGAGLGTDTQYF

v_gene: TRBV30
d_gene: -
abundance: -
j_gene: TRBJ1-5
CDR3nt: TGTGCCTGGAGCGGGGATGCGGGCAATCAGCCCCAGCATTTT
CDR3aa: CAWSGDAGNQPQHF

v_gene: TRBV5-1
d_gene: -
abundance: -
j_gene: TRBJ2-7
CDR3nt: TGCGCCAGCAGCAGCGGGACACAGAGCTCCTACGAGCAGTACTTC
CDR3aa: CASSSGTQSSYEQYF

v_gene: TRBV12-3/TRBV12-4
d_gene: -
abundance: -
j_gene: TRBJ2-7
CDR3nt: TGTGCCAGCAGCCGTTTACAGGGTTTCGAGCAGTACTTC
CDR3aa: CASSRLQGFEQYF

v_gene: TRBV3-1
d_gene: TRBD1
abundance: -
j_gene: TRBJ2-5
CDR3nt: TGTGCCAGCAGCAGACGACAGGGGTCCAAAGAGACCCAGTACTTC
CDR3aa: CASSRRQGSKETQYF

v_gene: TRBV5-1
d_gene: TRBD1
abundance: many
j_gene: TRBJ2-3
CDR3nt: TGCGCCAGCAGCTTGGCCGGGACAGGCACAGATACGCAGTATTTT
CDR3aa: CASSLAGTGTDTQYF

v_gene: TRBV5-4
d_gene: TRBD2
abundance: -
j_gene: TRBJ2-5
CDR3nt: TGTGCCAGCAGCTTCTCAGCGGGATCCGAGACCCAGTACTTC
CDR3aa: CASSFSAGSETQYF

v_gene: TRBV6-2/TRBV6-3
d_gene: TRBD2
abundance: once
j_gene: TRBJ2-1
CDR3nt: TGTGCCAGCAGTTACCAATGGACTAGCGGGAGGTCCGAGCAGTTCTTC
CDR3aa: CASSYQWTSGRSEQFF

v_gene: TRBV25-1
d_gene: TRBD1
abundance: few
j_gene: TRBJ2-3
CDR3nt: TGTGCCAGCAGTGCGTCGACAGGGCGCGTCACGCAGTATTTT
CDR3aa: CASSASTGRVTQYF

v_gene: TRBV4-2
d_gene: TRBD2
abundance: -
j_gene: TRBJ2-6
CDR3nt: TGTGCCAGTCTGCAGCTGGGGGGGGGAAACCCTGGGGCCAACGTCCTGACTTTC
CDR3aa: CASLQLGGGNPGANVLTF

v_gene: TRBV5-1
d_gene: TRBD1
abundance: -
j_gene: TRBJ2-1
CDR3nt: TGCGCCAGCAGCTCCGGGACAGGGACCTACAATGAGCAGTTCTTC
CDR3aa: CASSSGTGTYNEQFF

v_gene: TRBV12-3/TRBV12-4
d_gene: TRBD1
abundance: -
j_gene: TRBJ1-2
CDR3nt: TGTGCCAGCAGTCCACGGACAGGGGCATATGGCTACACCTTC
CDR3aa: CASSPRTGAYGYTF

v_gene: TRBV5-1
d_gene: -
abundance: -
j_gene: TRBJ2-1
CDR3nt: TGCGCCAGCAGCCTAGGGGCTAGTGATGAGCAGTTCTTC
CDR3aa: CASSLGASDEQFF

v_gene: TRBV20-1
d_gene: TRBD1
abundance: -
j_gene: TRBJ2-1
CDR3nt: TGCAGTGCTTCGGACAGGCTGCATGAGCAGTTCTTC
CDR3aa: CSASDRLHEQFF

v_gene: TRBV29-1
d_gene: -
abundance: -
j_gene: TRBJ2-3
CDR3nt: TGCAGCGCCCAGGACAACACAGATACGCAGTATTTT
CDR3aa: CSAQDNTDTQYF

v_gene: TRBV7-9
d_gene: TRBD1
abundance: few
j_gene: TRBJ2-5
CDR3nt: TGTGCCGGCAGGGCCGCCGGGACAGTGCAAGAGACCCAGTACTTC
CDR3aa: CAGRAAGTVQETQYF

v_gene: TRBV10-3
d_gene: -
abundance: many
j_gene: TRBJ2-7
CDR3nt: TGTGCCATCAGCCGGGACTGGGGCTACGAGCAGTACTTC
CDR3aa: CAISRDWGYEQYF

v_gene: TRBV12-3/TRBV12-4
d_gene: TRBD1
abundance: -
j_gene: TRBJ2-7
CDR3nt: TGTGCCAGCAGTTTATTGGGGACAGCTTACGAGCAGTACTTC
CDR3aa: CASSLLGTAYEQYF

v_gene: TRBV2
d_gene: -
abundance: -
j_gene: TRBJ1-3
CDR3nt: TGTGCCAGCAACGGGTTCGACACCATATATTTT
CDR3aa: CASNGFDTIYF

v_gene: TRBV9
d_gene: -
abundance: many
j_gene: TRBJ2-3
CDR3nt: TGTGCCAGCAGTCTAACCCCGGTGGATACGCAGTATTTT
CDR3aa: CASSLTPVDTQYF

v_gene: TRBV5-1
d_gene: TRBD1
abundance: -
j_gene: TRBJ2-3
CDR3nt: TGCGCCAGCAGCTTAGAACAGGGGGCAGGCACAGATACGCAGTATTTT
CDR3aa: CASSLEQGAGTDTQYF

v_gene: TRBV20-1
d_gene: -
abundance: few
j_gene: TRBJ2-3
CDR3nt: TGCAGTGCTAGCCCGGAAAAAGGGGAGAGCCCAGATACGCAGTATTTT
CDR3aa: CSASPEKGESPDTQYF

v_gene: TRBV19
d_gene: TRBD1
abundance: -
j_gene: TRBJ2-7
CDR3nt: TGTGCCAGTAGTTATCAGGGGGCGCGGTCTTCCGAGCAGTACTTC
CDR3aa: CASSYQGARSSEQYF

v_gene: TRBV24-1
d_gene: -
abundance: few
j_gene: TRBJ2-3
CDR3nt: TGTGCCACCAGTGATCCCTACAGCGTCACAGATACGCAGTATTTT
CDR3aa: CATSDPYSVTDTQYF